This passage covers 5 T cell receptor beta chains from one sample sequenced in a study of blood T cell repertoires in COVID-19. Data came from immunoSEQ multiplex PCR; TCRdb stores just in-frame clones and leaves some out. This sample has roughly 180,000 clones, with around four fifths found just once. Sample: PBMCs or T cells enriched from blood (not recorded which). The receptors here all came from a man aged 35 to 55 who had recovered from COVID-19.

The rearrangement joins TRBV11-1 to TRBJ2-5, with a possible D match to TRBD2 (6 bases). The CDR3 covers 13 residues. Germline V gene lookup returns CDR1 SGHAT and CDR2 FQDESV (reference sequence). V dropped 3 bases and J dropped 2 bases, with 7 bases sitting between them. The CDR3 coding sequence is TGTGCCAGCAGCTTGGGGACTCAAGAGACCCAGTACTTC. Translating gives CASSLGTQETQYF.

The gene calls are TRBV12-3 or TRBV12-4 and TRBJ1-1; the D gene is possibly TRBD1 (5 bases). The V gene lost 7 bases and the J gene lost 4 bases, with 13 bases spanning the gap. The CDR3 runs to 13 residues. The DNA of the CDR3 is TGTGCCAGCACGAAGAGCGGGGGCACTGAAGCTTTCTTT. It is translated as CASTKSGGTEAFF.

V usage is TRBV7-9 and J usage is TRBJ1-2; maybe TRBD1 (6 bases). The germline V gene encodes CDR1 SEHNR and CDR2 FQNEAQ (reference sequence). The CDR3 contains 14 residues. Trimming left V 1 base short and J 6 bases short, with 12 bases between. CDR3 protein: CASSLGRGADGYTF. The CDR3 DNA reads TGTGCCAGCAGCTTAGGTCGGGGGGCGGATGGCTACACCTTC.

In its sample, this clone was seen once. The V call is TRBV9, the J call TRBJ2-1, with TRBD2 matching 8 bases. The germline V gene encodes CDR1 SGDLS and CDR2 YYNGEE. The CDR3 contains 15 residues. V shed 4 bases and J 12 bases; nucleotides not matched to a gene: 15. Here the CDR3 reads CASSPSSGGFDGQFF. DNA of the CDR3: TGTGCCAGCAGCCCGTCGTCGGGAGGGTTTGATGGGCAGTTCTTC.

The CDR3 DNA is TGTGCCAGCAGCCCCAGTGGTCTTTCCTACGAGCAGTACTTC. It yields the protein CASSPSGLSYEQYF. This sequence joins TRBV3-1 (or the pseudogene TRBV3-2) and TRBJ2-7; the D is unclear. The germline V and J ends were trimmed by 4 bases and 1 base, with 11 bases remaining between them. The germline V gene has CDR1 LGHDT and CDR2 YNNKEL (reference sequence). This CDR3 has 14 amino acids.